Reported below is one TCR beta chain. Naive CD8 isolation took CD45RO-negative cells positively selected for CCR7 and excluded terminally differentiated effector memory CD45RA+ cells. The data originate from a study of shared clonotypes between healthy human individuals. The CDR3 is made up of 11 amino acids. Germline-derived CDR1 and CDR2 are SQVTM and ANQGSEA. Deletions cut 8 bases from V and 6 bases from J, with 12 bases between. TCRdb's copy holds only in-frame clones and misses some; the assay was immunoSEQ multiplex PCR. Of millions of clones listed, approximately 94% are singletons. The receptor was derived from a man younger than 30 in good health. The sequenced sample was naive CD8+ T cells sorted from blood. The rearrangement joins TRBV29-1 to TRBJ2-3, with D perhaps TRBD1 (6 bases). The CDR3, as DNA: TGCAGCCCCGTGAGGGGGGATACGCAGTATTTT. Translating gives CSPVRGDTQYF.